This T cell receptor (beta chain) was recovered during a study of neurological immune-mediated disorders. V lost 8 bases to trimming and J lost 4 bases; unmatched junction nucleotides: 6. Germline CDR1 and CDR2: SQVTM and ANQGSEA. The CDR3 has 12 residues. This clonotype came up many times. Synthesis of cDNA was performed by 5'RACE using 10-nucleotide random UMIs. A single record per CDR3 protein comes from TCRdb applying MiXCR to the 5' RACE reads. The sample consists of roughly 88,000 distinct CDR3 sequences, approximately 3.5% of them appearing once. The sequence derives from a woman aged 45-65 years with multiple sclerosis. The V gene is TRBV29-1, the J gene TRBJ1-2, with 8 bases lining up with TRBD1. The sample consisted of PBMCs. In DNA form, the CDR3 reads TGCAGCTCGGACAGGGAGGGCTATGGCTACACCTTC. It is translated as CSSDREGYGYTF.